The clone carrying this T cell receptor beta chain appeared a single time. This specimen comes from a study of Graves' ophthalmopathy and Graves' hyperthyroidism. V was cut by 1 base and J by 1 base, with 17 bases left in between. The CDR3 loop spans 17 amino acids. CDR1 and CDR2 (germline): LNHDA, SQIVND (reference sequence). Among the exclusions were patients with other autoimmune diseases, uncontrolled infections, pregnancy or lactation. Thyroid ultrasound, orbital computed tomography, TRAb, serum thyroxine and clinical symptoms formed the basis of diagnosis. Amplification of TCR beta CDR3 regions used RNA transcripts. HTBI primers were used in a first-round RT-PCR, which preceded a second-round multiplex PCR. TCRdb re-analysed the multiplex PCR reads in MiXCR, keeping a single row per CDR3 protein. Here the sample spans hundreds of thousands of distinct CDR3 sequences, about two fifths being singletons.

This clonotype was sampled from an adult man with Graves' ophthalmopathy. The chain links TRBV19 to TRBJ2-7; possible D gene TRBD2, 7 bases. The sample comprised peripheral blood. The CDR3 here is CASSIVRGGLLSYEQYF. The DNA for the CDR3 is TGTGCCAGTAGTATAGTGAGGGGGGGTCTCCTGTCCTACGAGCAGTACTTC.